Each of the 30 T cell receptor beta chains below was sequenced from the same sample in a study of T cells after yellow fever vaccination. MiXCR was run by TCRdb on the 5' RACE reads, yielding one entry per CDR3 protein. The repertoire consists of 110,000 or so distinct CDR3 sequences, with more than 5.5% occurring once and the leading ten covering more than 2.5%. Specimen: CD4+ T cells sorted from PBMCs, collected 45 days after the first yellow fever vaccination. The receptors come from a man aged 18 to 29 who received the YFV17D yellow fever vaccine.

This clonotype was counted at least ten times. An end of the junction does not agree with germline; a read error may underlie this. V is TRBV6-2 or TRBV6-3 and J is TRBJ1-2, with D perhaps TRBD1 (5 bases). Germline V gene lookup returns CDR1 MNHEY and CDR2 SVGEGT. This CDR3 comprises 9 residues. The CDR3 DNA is TGTGCCAGCGGACACCGGACTGTCTTC. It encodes CASGHRTVF.

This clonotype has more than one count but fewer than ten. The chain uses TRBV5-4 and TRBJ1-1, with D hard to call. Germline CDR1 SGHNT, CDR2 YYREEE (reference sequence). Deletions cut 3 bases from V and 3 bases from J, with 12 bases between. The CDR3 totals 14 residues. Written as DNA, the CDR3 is TGTGCCAGCAGCTCCGACCCGAGTTACACTGAAGCTTTCTTT. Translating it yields CASSSDPSYTEAFF.

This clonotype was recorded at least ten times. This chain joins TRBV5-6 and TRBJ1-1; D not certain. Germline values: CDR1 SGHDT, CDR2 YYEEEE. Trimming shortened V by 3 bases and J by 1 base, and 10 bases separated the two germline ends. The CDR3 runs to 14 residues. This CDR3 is CASSSQPRNTEAFF. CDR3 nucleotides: TGTGCCAGCAGCTCTCAGCCCCGGAACACTGAAGCTTTCTTT.

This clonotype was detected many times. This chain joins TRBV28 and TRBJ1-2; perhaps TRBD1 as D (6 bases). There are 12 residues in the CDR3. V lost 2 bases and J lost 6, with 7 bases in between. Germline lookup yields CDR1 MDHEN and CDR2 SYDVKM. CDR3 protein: CASSLTGNGYTF. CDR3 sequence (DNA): TGTGCCAGCAGTTTAACAGGGAATGGCTACACCTTC.

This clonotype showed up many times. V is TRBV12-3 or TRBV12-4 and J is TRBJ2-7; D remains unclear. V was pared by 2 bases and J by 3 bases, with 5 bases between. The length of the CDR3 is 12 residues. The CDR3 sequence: CASSLSIYEQYF. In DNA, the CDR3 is TGTGCCAGCAGTTTATCCATCTACGAGCAGTACTTC.

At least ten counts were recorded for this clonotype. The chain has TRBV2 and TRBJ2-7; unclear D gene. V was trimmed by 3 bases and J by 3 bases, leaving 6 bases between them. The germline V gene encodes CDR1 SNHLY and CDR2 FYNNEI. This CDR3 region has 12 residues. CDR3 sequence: CASSESIYEQYF. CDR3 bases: TGTGCCAGCAGTGAGTCCATCTACGAGCAGTACTTC.

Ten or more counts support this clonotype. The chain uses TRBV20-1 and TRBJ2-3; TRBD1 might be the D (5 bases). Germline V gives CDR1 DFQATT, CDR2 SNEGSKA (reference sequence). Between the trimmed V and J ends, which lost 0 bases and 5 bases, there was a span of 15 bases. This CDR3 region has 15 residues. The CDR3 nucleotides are TGCAGTGCTAGAGATCCATTGGGGCCCGGAGATACGCAGTATTTT. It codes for CSARDPLGPGDTQYF.

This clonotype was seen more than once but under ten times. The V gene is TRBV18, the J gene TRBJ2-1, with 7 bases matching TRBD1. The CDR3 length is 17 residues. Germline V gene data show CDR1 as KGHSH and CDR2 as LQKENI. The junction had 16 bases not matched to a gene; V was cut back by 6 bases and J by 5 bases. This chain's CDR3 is CASSQRQGLPLNNEQFF. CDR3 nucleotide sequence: TGTGCCAGCTCCCAGAGACAGGGCCTACCTCTCAACAATGAGCAGTTCTTC.

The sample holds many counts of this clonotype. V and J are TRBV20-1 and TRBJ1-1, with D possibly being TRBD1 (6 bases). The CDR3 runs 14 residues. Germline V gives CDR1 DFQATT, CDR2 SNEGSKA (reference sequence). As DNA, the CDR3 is TGCCTTGCTAAGCGGGGGGCAGGGAACACTGAAGCTTTCTTT. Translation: CLAKRGAGNTEAFF.

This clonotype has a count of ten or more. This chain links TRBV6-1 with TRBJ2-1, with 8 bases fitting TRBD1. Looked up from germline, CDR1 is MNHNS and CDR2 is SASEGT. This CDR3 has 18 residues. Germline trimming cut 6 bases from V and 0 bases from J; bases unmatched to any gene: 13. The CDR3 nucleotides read TGTGCCAGCAGCCGCAGCCTCCGACAGGGGAGCTCCTACAATGAGCAGTTCTTC. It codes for CASSRSLRQGSSYNEQFF.

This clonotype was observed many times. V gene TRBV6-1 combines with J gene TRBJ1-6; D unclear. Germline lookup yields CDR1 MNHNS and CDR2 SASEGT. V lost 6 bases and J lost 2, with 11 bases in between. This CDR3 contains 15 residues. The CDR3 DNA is TGTGCCAGCAGGGGCTTTGATGCCTATAATTCACCCCTCCACTTT. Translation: CASRGFDAYNSPLHF.

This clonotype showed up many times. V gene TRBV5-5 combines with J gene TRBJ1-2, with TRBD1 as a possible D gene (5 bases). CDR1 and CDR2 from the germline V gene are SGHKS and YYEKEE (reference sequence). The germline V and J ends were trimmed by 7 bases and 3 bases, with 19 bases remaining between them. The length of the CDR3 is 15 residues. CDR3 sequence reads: CASDLRVDRYYGYTF. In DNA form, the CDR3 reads TGTGCCAGCGACCTTCGCGTCGACAGATACTATGGCTACACCTTC.

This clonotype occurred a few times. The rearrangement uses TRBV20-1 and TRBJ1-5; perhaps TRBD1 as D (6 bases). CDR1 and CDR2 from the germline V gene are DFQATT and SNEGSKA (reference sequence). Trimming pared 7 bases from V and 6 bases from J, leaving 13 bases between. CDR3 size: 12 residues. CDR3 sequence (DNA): TGCAGTGTTGTACAGGGAAGTCAGCCCCAGCATTTT. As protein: CSVVQGSQPQHF.

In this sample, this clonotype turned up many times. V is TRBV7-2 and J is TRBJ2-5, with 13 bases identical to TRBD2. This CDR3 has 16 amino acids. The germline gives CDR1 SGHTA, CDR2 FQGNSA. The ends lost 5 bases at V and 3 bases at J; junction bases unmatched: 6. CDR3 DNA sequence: TGTGCCAGCAGCCCAGGACTAGCGGGGGCCGAAGAGACCCAGTACTTC. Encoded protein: CASSPGLAGAEETQYF.

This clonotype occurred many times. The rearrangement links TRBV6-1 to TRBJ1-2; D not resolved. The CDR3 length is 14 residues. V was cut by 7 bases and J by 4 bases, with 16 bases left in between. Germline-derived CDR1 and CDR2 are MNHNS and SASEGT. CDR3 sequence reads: CASKPTGSSYGYTF. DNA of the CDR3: TGTGCCAGCAAGCCTACCGGGTCAAGCTATGGCTACACCTTC.

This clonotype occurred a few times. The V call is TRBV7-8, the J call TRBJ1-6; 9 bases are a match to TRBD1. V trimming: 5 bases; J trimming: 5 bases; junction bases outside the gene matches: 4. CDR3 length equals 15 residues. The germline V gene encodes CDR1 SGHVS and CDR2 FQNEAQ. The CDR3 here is CASSPRQGDNSPLHF. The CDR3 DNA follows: TGTGCCAGCAGCCCTCGACAGGGGGATAATTCACCCCTCCACTTT. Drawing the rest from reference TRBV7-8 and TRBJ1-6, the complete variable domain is GAGVSQSPRYKVAKRGQDVALRCDPISGHVSLFWYQQALGQGPEFLTYFQNEAQLDKSGLPSDRFFAERPEGSVSTLKIQRTQQEDSAVYLCASSPRQGDNSPLHFGNGTRLTVT.

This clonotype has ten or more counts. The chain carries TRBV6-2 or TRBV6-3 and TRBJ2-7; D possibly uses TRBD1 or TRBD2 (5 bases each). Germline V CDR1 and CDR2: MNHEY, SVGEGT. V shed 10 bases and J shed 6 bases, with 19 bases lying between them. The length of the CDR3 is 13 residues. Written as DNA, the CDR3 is TGTGCCACCCGGGACCCCGGGGCATCCGAGCAGTACGTC. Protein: CATRDPGASEQYV.

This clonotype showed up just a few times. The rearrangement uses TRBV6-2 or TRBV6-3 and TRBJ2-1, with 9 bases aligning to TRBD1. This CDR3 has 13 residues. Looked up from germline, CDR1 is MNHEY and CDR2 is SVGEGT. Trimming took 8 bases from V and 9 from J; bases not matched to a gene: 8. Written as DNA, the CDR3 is TGTGCCAGCGGGGACAGGGTCTCCGGTGAGCAGTTCTTC. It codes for CASGDRVSGEQFF.

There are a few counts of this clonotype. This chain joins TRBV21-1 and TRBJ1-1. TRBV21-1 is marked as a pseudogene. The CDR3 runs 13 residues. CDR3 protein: CASSTRLDTEAFF. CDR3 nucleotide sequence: TGTGCCAGCAGCACCCGCTTGGACACTGAAGCTTTCTTT.

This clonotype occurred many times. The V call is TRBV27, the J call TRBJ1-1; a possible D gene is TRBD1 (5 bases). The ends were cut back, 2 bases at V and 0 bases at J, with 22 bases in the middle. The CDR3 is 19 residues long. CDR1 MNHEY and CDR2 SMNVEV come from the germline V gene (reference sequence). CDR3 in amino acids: CASSLATFPRQTMNTEAFF. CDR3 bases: TGTGCCAGCAGTTTAGCCACGTTTCCCAGACAGACCATGAACACTGAAGCTTTCTTT.

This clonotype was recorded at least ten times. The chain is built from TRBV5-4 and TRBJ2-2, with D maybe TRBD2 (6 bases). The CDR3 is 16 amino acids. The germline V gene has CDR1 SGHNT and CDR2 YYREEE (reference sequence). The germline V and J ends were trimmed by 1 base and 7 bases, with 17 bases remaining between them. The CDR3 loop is CASSLQTGPAGGELFF. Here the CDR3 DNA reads TGTGCCAGCAGCTTGCAAACAGGTCCAGCGGGCGGGGAGCTGTTTTTT.

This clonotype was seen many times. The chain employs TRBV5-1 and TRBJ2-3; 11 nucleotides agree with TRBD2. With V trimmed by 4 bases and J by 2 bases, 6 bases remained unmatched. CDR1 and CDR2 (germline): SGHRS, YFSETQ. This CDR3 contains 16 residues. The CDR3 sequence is CASSEGLAVPTDTQYF. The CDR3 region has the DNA TGCGCCAGCAGCGAGGGACTAGCGGTTCCCACAGATACGCAGTATTTT.

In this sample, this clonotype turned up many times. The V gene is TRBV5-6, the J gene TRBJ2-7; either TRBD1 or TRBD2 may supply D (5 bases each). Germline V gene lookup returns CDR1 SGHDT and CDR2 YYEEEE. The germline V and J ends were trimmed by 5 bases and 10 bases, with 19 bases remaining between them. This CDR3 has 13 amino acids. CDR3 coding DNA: TGTGCCAGCAGTATCGGGACCCAGGACGGACAGTACGTC. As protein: CASSIGTQDGQYV.

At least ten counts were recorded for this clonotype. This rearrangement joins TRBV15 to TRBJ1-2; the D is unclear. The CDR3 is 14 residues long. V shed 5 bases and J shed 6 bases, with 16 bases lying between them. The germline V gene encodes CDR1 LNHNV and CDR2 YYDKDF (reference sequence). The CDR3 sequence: CATSPGTQADGYTF. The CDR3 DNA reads TGTGCCACCAGCCCGGGCACCCAGGCGGATGGCTACACCTTC.

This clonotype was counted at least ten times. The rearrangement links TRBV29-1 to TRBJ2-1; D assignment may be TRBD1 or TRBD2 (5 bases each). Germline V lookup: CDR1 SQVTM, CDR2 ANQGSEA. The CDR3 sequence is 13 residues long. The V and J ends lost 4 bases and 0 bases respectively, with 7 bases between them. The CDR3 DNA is TGCAGCGTTGGGGGGAGCTCCTACAATGAGCAGTTCTTC. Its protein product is CSVGGSSYNEQFF.

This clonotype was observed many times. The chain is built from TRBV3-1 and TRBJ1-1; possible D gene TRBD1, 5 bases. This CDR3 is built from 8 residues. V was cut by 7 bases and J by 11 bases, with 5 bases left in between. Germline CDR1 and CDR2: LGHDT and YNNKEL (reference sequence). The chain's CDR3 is CASKGAFF. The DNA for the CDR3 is TGTGCCAGCAAGGGGGCTTTCTTT.

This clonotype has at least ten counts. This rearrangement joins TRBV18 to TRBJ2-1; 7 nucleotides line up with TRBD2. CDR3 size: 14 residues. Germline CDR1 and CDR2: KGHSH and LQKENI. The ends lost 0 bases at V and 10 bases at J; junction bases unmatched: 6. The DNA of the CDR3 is TGTGCCAGCTCACCACCCGCTAGCGGAGGGGAGCAGTTCTTC. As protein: CASSPPASGGEQFF.

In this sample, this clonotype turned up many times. As DNA, the CDR3 is TGTGCCAGCAGAGACACAGGGAGTTCAGTAAAGGAAAAACTGTTTTTT. This encodes CASRDTGSSVKEKLFF. The chain combines TRBV6-1 with TRBJ1-4; D might be TRBD1 (6 bases). CDR1 and CDR2 from the germline V gene are MNHNS and SASEGT. Trimming shortened V by 6 bases and J by 8 bases, and 22 bases separated the two germline ends. CDR3 size: 16 residues.

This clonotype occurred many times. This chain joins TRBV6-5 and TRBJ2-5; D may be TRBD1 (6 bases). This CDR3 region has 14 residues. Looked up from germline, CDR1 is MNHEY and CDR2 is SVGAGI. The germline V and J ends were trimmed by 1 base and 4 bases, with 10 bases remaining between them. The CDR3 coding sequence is TGTGCCAGCAGTTACTACAGGGCCGTAGAGACCCAGTACTTC. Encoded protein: CASSYYRAVETQYF.

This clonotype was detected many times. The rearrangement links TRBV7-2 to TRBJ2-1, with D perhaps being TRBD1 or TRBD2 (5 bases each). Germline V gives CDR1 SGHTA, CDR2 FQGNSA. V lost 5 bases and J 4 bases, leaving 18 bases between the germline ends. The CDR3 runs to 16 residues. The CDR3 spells CASSPTPGQLYNEQFF. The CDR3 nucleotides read TGTGCCAGCAGCCCCACGCCGGGGCAATTATACAATGAGCAGTTCTTC.